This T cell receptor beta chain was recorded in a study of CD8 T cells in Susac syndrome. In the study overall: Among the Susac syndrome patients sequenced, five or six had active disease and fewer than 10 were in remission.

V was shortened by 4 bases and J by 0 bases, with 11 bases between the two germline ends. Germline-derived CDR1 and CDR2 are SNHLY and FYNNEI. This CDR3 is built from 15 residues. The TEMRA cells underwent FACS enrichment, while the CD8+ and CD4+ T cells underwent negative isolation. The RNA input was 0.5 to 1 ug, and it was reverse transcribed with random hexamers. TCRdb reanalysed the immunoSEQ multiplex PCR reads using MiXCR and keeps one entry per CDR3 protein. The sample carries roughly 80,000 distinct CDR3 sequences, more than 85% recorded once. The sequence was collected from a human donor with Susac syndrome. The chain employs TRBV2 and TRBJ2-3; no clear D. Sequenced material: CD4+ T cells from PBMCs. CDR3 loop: CASSVRPLSTDTQYF. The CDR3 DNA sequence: TGTGCCAGCAGTGTCCGTCCATTGAGCACAGATACGCAGTATTTT.